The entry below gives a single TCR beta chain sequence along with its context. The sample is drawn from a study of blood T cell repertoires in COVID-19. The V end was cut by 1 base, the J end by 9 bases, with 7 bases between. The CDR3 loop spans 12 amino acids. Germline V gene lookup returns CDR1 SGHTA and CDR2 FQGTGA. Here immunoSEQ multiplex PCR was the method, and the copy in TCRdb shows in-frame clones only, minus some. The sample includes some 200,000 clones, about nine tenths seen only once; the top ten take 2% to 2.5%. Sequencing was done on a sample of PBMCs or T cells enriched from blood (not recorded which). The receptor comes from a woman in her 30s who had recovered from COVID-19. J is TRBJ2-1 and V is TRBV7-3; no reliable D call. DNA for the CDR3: TGTGCCAGCAGCTTAAATCAATTTGAGCAGTTCTTC. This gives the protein CASSLNQFEQFF.